Shown below are 22 T cell receptor beta chains from a single sample sequenced in a study of post-analysis software for immune sequencing data. The study's findings and limits: The study found TRBV5-6, TRBV5-1 and TRBV20-1 among several TRBV segments more frequent in patients than controls.

Which antigens these TCRs recognize remains unknown. Every TCR beta cDNA library bore unique molecular identifiers. TCRdb reanalysed the PCR reads using MiXCR and keeps one entry per CDR3 protein. The sample carries about 200,000 distinct CDR3 sequences, about 30% recorded once. Specimen: blood. Source of these receptors: a girl aged 2 to 17 with multiple sclerosis.

This clonotype was seen just once. The rearrangement joins TRBV27 to TRBJ2-7, with TRBD2 identical over 7 bases. V was clipped by 3 bases and J by 7 bases; unmatched bases: 18. The germline gives CDR1 MNHEY, CDR2 SMNVEV (reference sequence). The length of the CDR3 is 17 residues. The CDR3 sequence is CASSFGREAGPSNEQYF. CDR3 bases: TGTGCCAGCAGTTTTGGGAGGGAAGCGGGGCCATCCAATGAGCAGTACTTC.

This clonotype has ten or more counts. CDR3 coding DNA: TGCGCCAGCAGTCCTCGGTCGGGGGAGACCCAGTACTTC. Its translation: CASSPRSGETQYF. This chain joins TRBV5-1 and TRBJ2-5, with D possibly being TRBD2 (5 bases). This CDR3 is built from 13 residues. V was trimmed by 5 bases and J by 5 bases, leaving 13 bases between them. Germline CDR1 reads SGHRS; CDR2 reads YFSETQ. Supplemented by reference TRBV5-1 and TRBJ2-5, the full variable domain reads KAGVTQTPRYLIKTRGQQVTLSCSPISGHRSVSWYQQTPGQGLQFLFEYFSETQRNKGNFPGRFSGRQFSNSRSEMNVSTLELGDSALYLCASSPRSGETQYFGPGTRLLVL.

The CDR3 DNA reads as TGCAGTGCTAGCAAAACGGGACAGAATGGTCAGCCCCAGCATTTT. The encoded protein is CSASKTGQNGQPQHF. The chain couples TRBV20-1 to TRBJ1-5, with TRBD1 identical over 7 bases. The germline CDR1 and CDR2 sequences are DFQATT and SNEGSKA (reference sequence). This CDR3 has 15 residues. V lost 3 bases to trimming and J lost 6 bases; unmatched junction nucleotides: 11.

This clonotype was observed many times. V usage is TRBV12-3 or TRBV12-4 and J usage is TRBJ1-2; tentatively, D is TRBD1 (6 bases). The CDR3 totals 13 residues. V dropped 3 bases and J dropped 5 bases, with 10 bases sitting between them. CDR3 residues: CASSFRQGYGYTF. CDR3 sequence (DNA): TGTGCCAGCAGTTTTCGCCAGGGGTATGGCTACACCTTC.

This clonotype was seen at least ten times. The V gene is TRBV5-1, the J gene TRBJ2-1; TRBD1 might be the D (5 bases). This CDR3 is 16 amino acids long. With 0 bases removed from V and 6 bases from J, the gap between germline ends came to 16 bases. Germline lookup yields CDR1 SGHRS and CDR2 YFSETQ. CDR3 bases: TGCGCCAGCAGCTTGGGGTCAGGGTTCTCTTTCAATGAGCAGTTCTTC. Translation: CASSLGSGFSFNEQFF.

This clonotype was seen many times. This chain connects TRBV6-2 or TRBV6-3 to TRBJ2-3, with 7 bases fitting TRBD1. CDR1 MNHEY and CDR2 SVGEGT come from the germline V gene. There are 13 residues in the CDR3. The junction had 5 bases not matched to a gene; V was cut back by 5 bases and J by 6 bases. CDR3 sequence reads: CASSPQGVDTQYF. The CDR3 DNA follows: TGTGCCAGCAGTCCGCAGGGGGTGGATACGCAGTATTTT.

In its sample, this clonotype was seen a few times. The chain couples TRBV5-1 to TRBJ2-1; 9 bases match TRBD2. The CDR3 is 14 residues long. The ends lost 4 bases at V and 8 bases at J; junction bases unmatched: 7. Looked up from germline, CDR1 is SGHRS and CDR2 is YFSETQ. Here the CDR3 reads CASSRAGGQDEQFF. CDR3 bases: TGCGCCAGCAGCCGAGCGGGGGGCCAAGATGAGCAGTTCTTC.

This clonotype was seen many times. This chain connects TRBV24-1 to TRBJ2-1; the match to TRBD2 covers 11 bases. Trimming removed 3 bases from V and 10 bases from J; junction bases left unmatched: 7. The germline gives CDR1 KGHDR, CDR2 SFDVKD. The CDR3 totals 15 residues. CDR3 loop: CATSDPRTSGSEQFF. In DNA form, the CDR3 reads TGTGCCACCAGTGATCCTAGGACTAGCGGGTCGGAGCAGTTCTTC.

This clonotype was seen more than once but under ten times. The junction departs from germline at one end; a sequencing error may be responsible. The chain combines TRBV15 with TRBJ1-5; D is perhaps TRBD1 (5 bases). The CDR3 has 17 residues. Germline CDR1 and CDR2: LNHNV and YYDKDF (reference sequence). CDR3 loop: CATSRLGQAQSNQPQHF. The CDR3 DNA sequence: TGTGCCACCAGCAGACTCGGACAAGCACAGAGCAACCAGCCCCAGCATTTT.

J is TRBJ2-3 and V is TRBV20-1; 11 bases are shared with TRBD2. CDR1 is DFQATT and CDR2 is SNEGSKA in the germline V gene (reference sequence). The CDR3 spans 15 residues. Trimming removed 0 bases from V and 5 bases from J; junction bases left unmatched: 4. The CDR3 region is CSARDWLAGGDTQYF. CDR3 in DNA: TGCAGTGCTAGAGATTGGCTAGCGGGAGGAGATACGCAGTATTTT.

This clonotype has ten or more counts. The chain employs TRBV29-1 and TRBJ2-3, with 9 bases identical to TRBD1. With 6 bases clipped from V and 8 bases from J, the junction kept 12 bases outside the gene matches. CDR1 and CDR2 (germline): SQVTM, ANQGSEA. The length of the CDR3 is 14 residues. CDR3 nucleotides: TGCAGCGTCTCCCGGGACAGGGATGTCGGTACGCAGTATTTT. This sequence encodes CSVSRDRDVGTQYF.

V usage is TRBV5-4 and J usage is TRBJ2-5; tentative D call: TRBD1 (5 bases). Germline CDR1 and CDR2: SGHNT and YYREEE (reference sequence). The germline V and J ends were trimmed by 0 bases and 0 bases, with 15 bases remaining between them. The CDR3 totals 17 residues. The CDR3 nucleotides are TGTGCCAGCAGCTTGGTTAATAGGGGTTTGGACCAAGAGACCCAGTACTTC. Its translation: CASSLVNRGLDQETQYF.

The rearrangement uses TRBV20-1 and TRBJ2-7; D is possibly TRBD1 (6 bases). This CDR3 has 15 residues. V lost 5 bases to trimming and J lost 7 bases, with 24 bases between them. Germline V gene lookup returns CDR1 DFQATT and CDR2 SNEGSKA (reference sequence). The CDR3 DNA reads TGCAGTGCTCTAGGGGGTGGAGGATCCTACAATGAGCAGTACTTC. The encoded protein is CSALGGGGSYNEQYF.

The V and J genes are TRBV9 and TRBJ2-7; D perhaps matches TRBD1 (6 bases). This CDR3 has 14 amino acids. Germline CDR1 is SGDLS and CDR2 is YYNGEE. Trimming shortened V by 3 bases and J by 0 bases, and 10 bases separated the two germline ends. The CDR3 spells CASSGTAGSYEQYF. CDR3 DNA sequence: TGTGCCAGCAGCGGGACAGCCGGCTCCTACGAGCAGTACTTC. The full variable domain, with the rest looked up from reference TRBV9 and TRBJ2-7, is DSGVTQTPKHLITATGQRVTLRCSPRSGDLSVYWYQQSLDQGLQFLIQYYNGEERAKGNILERFSAQQFPDLHSELNLSSLELGDSALYFCASSGTAGSYEQYFGPGTRLTVT.

The chain carries TRBV6-2 or TRBV6-3 and TRBJ2-3; D is perhaps TRBD2 (6 bases). The CDR3 has 12 amino acids. CDR1 and CDR2 from the germline V gene are MNHEY and SVGEGT. V was pared by 6 bases and J by 9 bases, with 13 bases between. This chain's CDR3 is CASRATGDTQYF. In DNA, the CDR3 is TGTGCCAGCAGGGCTACGGGGGACACGCAGTATTTT.

The gene calls are TRBV12-3 or TRBV12-4 and TRBJ1-1; 7 nucleotides align to TRBD1. The CDR3 spans 13 residues. Germline trimming cut 6 bases from V and 3 bases from J; bases unmatched to any gene: 4. The DNA of the CDR3 is TGTGCCAGCAGCCGACAGGGACACACTGAAGCTTTCTTT. Residues: CASSRQGHTEAFF.

This clonotype was picked up many times. The CDR3 spells CASSLGRTSGRETQYF. CDR3 nucleotide sequence: TGCGCCAGCAGCTTGGGGCGGACTAGCGGTCGAGAGACCCAGTACTTC. This rearrangement joins TRBV5-1 to TRBJ2-5; 10 bases map to TRBD2. V lost 0 bases and J lost 4; bases outside the gene matches: 6. Germline CDR1 is SGHRS and CDR2 is YFSETQ. The CDR3 has 16 amino acids.

This chain connects TRBV20-1 to TRBJ2-5, with D possibly being TRBD2 (5 bases). Trimming cost V 1 base and J 5 bases, with 17 bases left between them. The CDR3 length is 15 residues. Germline values: CDR1 DFQATT, CDR2 SNEGSKA (reference sequence). CDR3: CSARGWGFGGETQYF. In nucleotides, the CDR3 is TGCAGTGCTAGAGGGTGGGGATTCGGCGGGGAGACCCAGTACTTC.

This clonotype was recorded at least ten times. This chain joins TRBV20-1 and TRBJ2-7; D may be TRBD1 or TRBD2 (5 bases each). V was shortened by 2 bases and J by 6 bases, with 11 bases between the two germline ends. In germline, CDR1 is DFQATT, CDR2 SNEGSKA (reference sequence). There are 12 residues in the CDR3. The CDR3 DNA is TGCAGTGCTAGAAGGGACCCTATCGAGCAGTACTTC. Its translation: CSARRDPIEQYF.

This sequence joins TRBV6-5 and TRBJ1-1, with a weak D call TRBD1 (5 bases). Germline V gene data show CDR1 as MNHEY and CDR2 as SVGAGI. Trimming removed 0 bases from V and 5 bases from J, with 22 bases in between. This CDR3 comprises 18 residues. CDR3 DNA sequence: TGTGCCAGCAGTTACTCACCGAACAGACATAGCAGGGAAACTGAAGCTTTCTTT. Encoded protein: CASSYSPNRHSRETEAFF.

This clonotype was found a few times. This chain uses TRBV7-9 with TRBJ2-7, with 9 positions matching TRBD1. J gave up 2 bases and V 3 bases, and 5 bases lay outside the gene matches. Germline loops: CDR1 SEHNR, CDR2 FQNEAQ (reference sequence). The CDR3 consists of 15 residues. The CDR3 protein is CASSFGDRVPYEQYF. The CDR3 DNA is TGTGCCAGCAGCTTCGGGGACAGGGTGCCCTACGAGCAGTACTTC. Drawing the rest from reference TRBV7-9 and TRBJ2-7, the complete variable domain is DTGVSQNPRHKITKRGQNVTFRCDPISEHNRLYWYRQTLGQGPEFLTYFQNEAQLEKSRLLSDRFSAERPKGSFSTLEIQRTEQGDSAMYLCASSFGDRVPYEQYFGPGTRLTVT.

The chain couples TRBV10-3 to TRBJ2-7; the D call may be TRBD1 or TRBD2 (5 bases each). Near its end, the DNA agrees better with TRBJ2-5, so the J call may be wrong. Germline V gene data show CDR1 as ENHRY and CDR2 as SYGVKD. This CDR3 is built from 13 residues. The CDR3 nucleotides read TGTGCCATCAGTCCCGGGACCAAACCGACCCAGTACTTC. The encoded protein is CAISPGTKPTQYF.